The following is a T cell receptor beta chain sequence with its context. No antigen is known for it. One base away there is no much larger clone; base qualities are not given. Trimmed from V: 4 bases; trimmed from J: 6 bases; junction bases lacking a gene match: 5. The germline V gene provides CDR1 SGHRS and CDR2 YFSETQ. The CDR3 starts with the cysteine, ends with the phenylalanine, and has 13 residues. Just CDR3 DNA is preserved here, 39 bases in frame from base 1. The immunoSEQ Assay, a bias-controlled multiplex PCR, was used to amplify TCRbeta CDR3 regions from genomic DNA. The authors processed their data as follows. The number of nucleated cells in each sample was estimated by amplification of reference gene primers within the assay. Sequence reads were collapsed and filtered to measure the absolute abundance of every unique TCRbeta CDR3 rearrangement. For each sample, productive Simpson clonality was calculated as the square root of Simpson's diversity index over productive rearrangements. As stored in TCRdb, this immuneACCESS dataset retains in-frame rearrangements with V and J assigned. A fraction of the clones does not appear; measured against another copy, unresolved V genes explain less than half of the discrepancy, and the remainder lacks a known reason. D and trimming were read from the DNA, whereas the V and J calls and clone size are those reported in that table. Within this sample are just over 300,000 clones, with 75% to 90% of them counted one time only. About 2% of the sample goes to the ten largest clones.

Collaborating institutions collected whole blood in K2EDTA tubes following their own protocols. For TCRbeta analysis, collaborators shipped samples in one of three forms: frozen whole blood, isolated PBMCs, or DNA extracted from either of those sample types. The entry originates in a study of blood T cell repertoires in COVID-19 (dated by TCRdb to the early 2020s). For the wider study: Samples from collaborators originated in the United States, Italy and Spain and spanned both the acute and convalescent phases of COVID-19. The prospective study material was composed of cDNA or gDNA derived from T cells, B-cell-depleted T cells, or PBMCs. Subjects who had been exposed to COVID-19, were actively infected with it, or had recovered from it provided the deeply sampled blood TCRbeta repertoires that made up the dataset. The repertoires were released in a freely available public database intended as a resource for research on the immune response to SARS-CoV-2. Samples came from the ongoing ImmuneRACE study (first 160 participants) plus 1,254 subjects from 6 global collaborators. Nearly every sample came with metadata listing a de-identified subject ID, COVID-19 status, age in years and sex. Where available, HLA class I and class II types were taken from metadata supplied by the sample provider and were not determined by assay-based typing. Broader findings and caveats from the paper: The amount of clinical and demographic metadata varied by source and participant and was provided uncurated.

The clonotype originates from a man between 18 and 35 years old with active or convalescent COVID-19. Specimen: peripheral blood. The chain was built from TRBV5-1 and TRBJ1-1; 8 central nucleotides agree with TRBD1. The nucleotides are TGCGCCAGCAGCACCTCGACAGGGGCTGAAGCTTTCTTT. This yields the protein CASSTSTGAEAFF. When the CDR3 is completed using the reference TRBV5-1 and TRBJ1-1 genes on either side, the full variable domain is KAGVTQTPRYLIKTRGQQVTLSCSPISGHRSVSWYQQTPGQGLQFLFEYFSETQRNKGNFPGRFSGRQFSNSRSEMNVSTLELGDSALYLCASSTSTGAEAFFGQGTRLTVV.